Listed below are T cell receptor beta chains from one sample, sequenced in a study of blood T cell repertoires in COVID-19. Method: immunoSEQ multiplex PCR; TCRdb's copy keeps in-frame clones and lacks some. The sample has more than 150,000 clones, around nine tenths seen once; the top ten hold about 7%. The sample consisted of peripheral blood. The source of these receptors is a man aged 35 to 55 with acute or convalescent COVID-19. Each CDR3 is given with its conserved first and last residue.

J gene	V gene	CDR3 length	CDR3 protein
TRBJ2-7	TRBV5-1	17	CASSQGLAGASSYEQYF
TRBJ1-6	TRBV27	14	CASSSKKTGVALHF
TRBJ2-5	TRBV11-2	13	CASSLELRRAQYF
TRBJ2-3	TRBV5-4	19	CASSLYSGGPPFSTDTQYF
TRBJ1-5	TRBV19	16	CASSIAADLVNQPQHF
TRBJ1-1	TRBV7-2	14	CASSLSHLRTEAFF
TRBJ1-2	TRBV6-5	15	CASSYSTGGSRGYTF
TRBJ1-1	TRBV5-1	16	CASSLEGGILNTEAFF
TRBJ1-1	TRBV15	14	CATSRDRENTEAFF
TRBJ2-1	TRBV10-3	14	CAISERGGLNEQFF
TRBJ2-5	TRBV28	13	CASSFVQGETQYF
TRBJ2-1	TRBV30	14	CAWEGLAGYNEQFF
TRBJ2-7	TRBV12-3/TRBV12-4	12	CASSLSTYEQYF
TRBJ2-7	TRBV5-1	11	CASSSTGRQYF
TRBJ2-7	TRBV27	15	CASRPLGRKSGEQYF
TRBJ2-5	TRBV2	11	CASSQGETQYF
TRBJ2-5	TRBV7-2	14	CASSPGGAGETQYF